This T cell receptor beta chain was recovered during a study of blood T cell repertoires in COVID-19. Original data processing: Counts of nucleated cells, estimated from reference gene primer amplification, were obtained. TCRdb keeps only in-frame clones here, not all; method: immunoSEQ multiplex PCR. That table is the source of V, J and clone size, and D and trimming were worked out from the DNA. The data contain roughly 160,000 clones, under 90% of them singletons. There are 12 residues in the CDR3. Trimming shortened V by 5 bases and J by 10 bases, and 14 bases separated the two germline ends. Germline assignment: CDR1 SEHNR and CDR2 FQNEAQ (reference sequence). Self-reported history from a screening survey and questionnaire set each donor's cohort. Symptom resolution, clearance, or two negative PCRs marked donors in Cohort 3 as recovered.

This clonotype originated in a man in his fifties or sixties who had recovered from COVID-19. The material sequenced was PBMCs or T cells enriched from blood (not recorded which). The V gene is TRBV7-9, the J gene TRBJ1-1, with D uncertain. CDR3 DNA sequence: TGTGCCAGCAGCCTGGAGATGGTTGGAGCTTTCTTT. Protein: CASSLEMVGAFF.